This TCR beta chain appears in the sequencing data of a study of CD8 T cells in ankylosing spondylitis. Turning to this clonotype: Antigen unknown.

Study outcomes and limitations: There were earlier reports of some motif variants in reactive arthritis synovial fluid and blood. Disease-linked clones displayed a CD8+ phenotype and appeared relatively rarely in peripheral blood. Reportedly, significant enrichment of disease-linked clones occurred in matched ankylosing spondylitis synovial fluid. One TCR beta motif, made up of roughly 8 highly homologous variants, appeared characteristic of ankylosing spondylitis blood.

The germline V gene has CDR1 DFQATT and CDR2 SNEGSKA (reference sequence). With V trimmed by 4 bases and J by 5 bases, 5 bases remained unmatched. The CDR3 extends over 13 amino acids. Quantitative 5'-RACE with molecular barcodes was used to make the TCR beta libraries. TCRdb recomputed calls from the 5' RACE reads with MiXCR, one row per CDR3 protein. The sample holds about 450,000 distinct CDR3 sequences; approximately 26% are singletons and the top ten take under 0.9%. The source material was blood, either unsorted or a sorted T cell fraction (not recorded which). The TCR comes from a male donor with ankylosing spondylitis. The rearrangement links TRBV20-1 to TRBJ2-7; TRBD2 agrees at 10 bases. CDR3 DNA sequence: TGCAGTGCTAACCTAGCGGGAGCCGACGAGCAGTACTTC. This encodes CSANLAGADEQYF.